Below, 26 T cell receptor beta chains from the same sample are listed, as sequenced in a study of T-cell reconstitution after alpha-beta-depleted transplantation in children. Unique molecular identifiers were incorporated into the prepared TCRbeta library. TCRdb itself ran the PCR reads through MiXCR, one entry per CDR3 protein. The sample yields roughly 420,000 distinct CDR3 sequences, 15% to 20% seen once. Sequencing used PBMCs, mostly from graft donor cells, obtained 360 days after TCRalphabeta/CD19-depleted stem cell transplant. These receptor sequences come from a boy in the first two years of life who had a stem cell transplant for Wiskott-Aldrich syndrome, so the T cells may come from the graft donor.

The gene calls are TRBV6-6 and TRBJ2-5, with a possible D match to TRBD1 (5 bases). The CDR3 extends over 12 amino acids. V was cut by 2 bases and J by 13 bases, with 14 bases left in between. Per the germline V gene, CDR1 is MNHNY and CDR2 is SVGAGI (reference sequence). Here the CDR3 DNA reads TGTGCCAGCAGTTACCCAGACAGCCCTGCGTACTTC. It codes for CASSYPDSPAYF.

In this sample, this clonotype turned up many times. The V call is TRBV12-3 or TRBV12-4, the J call TRBJ1-6; D is ambiguous. The V and J ends lost 2 bases and 6 bases respectively, with 11 bases between them. This CDR3 is 15 amino acids long. The DNA for the CDR3 is TGTGCCAGCAGTTTACACAGCGTCTCTAATTCACCCCTCCACTTT. It is translated as CASSLHSVSNSPLHF.

J is TRBJ2-7 and V is TRBV7-2; no definite D call. This CDR3 contains 17 residues. The germline V gene has CDR1 SGHTA and CDR2 FQGNSA. V was clipped by 0 bases and J by 2 bases, with 17 bases between them. The CDR3 region has the DNA TGTGCCAGCAGCTTAGCACCCCCCTTTGGCAGAGCCTACGAGCAGTACTTC. Its protein product is CASSLAPPFGRAYEQYF.

The chain links TRBV19 to TRBJ2-2; no reliable D call. Trimming shortened V by 7 bases and J by 7 bases, and 10 bases separated the two germline ends. CDR1 and CDR2 (germline): LNHDA, SQIVND (reference sequence). The CDR3 is made up of 12 amino acids. The CDR3 region has the DNA TGTGCCAGTACCCAAGACCGCGGGGAGCTGTTTTTT. Its translation is CASTQDRGELFF.

This clonotype appeared a single time. The chain joins TRBV19 to TRBJ2-5; 10 nucleotides line up with TRBD2. CDR1 is LNHDA, CDR2 SQIVND, per germline (reference sequence). V shed 5 bases, J shed 5 bases, and the junction held 5 bases outside the gene matches. This CDR3 has 14 residues. CDR3 protein: CASSPSGRGETQYF. The DNA of the CDR3 is TGTGCCAGTAGTCCGAGCGGGAGGGGTGAGACCCAGTACTTC.

This chain connects TRBV5-1 to TRBJ2-7; D is unclear. The CDR3 consists of 16 residues. Trimming took 0 bases from V and 0 from J, leaving 13 bases between them. The germline V gene encodes CDR1 SGHRS and CDR2 YFSETQ. CDR3 DNA sequence: TGCGCCAGCAGCTTGGGTGGCAGATCTAGCTCCTACGAGCAGTACTTC. This gives the protein CASSLGGRSSSYEQYF.

This clonotype was observed at least ten times. CDR3 amino acids: CASSLVLAGGEQFF. Here the CDR3 DNA reads TGTGCCAGCAGCTTAGTACTAGCGGGAGGTGAGCAGTTCTTC. V is TRBV7-9 and J is TRBJ2-1; the match to TRBD2 covers 12 bases. J gave up 9 bases and V 1 base, and 1 base lay outside the gene matches. There are 14 residues in the CDR3. Germline CDR1 reads SEHNR; CDR2 reads FQNEAQ (reference sequence).

V gene TRBV15 combines with J gene TRBJ2-7; tentative D call: TRBD2 (5 bases). From germline, CDR1 is LNHNV and CDR2 YYDKDF (reference sequence). The CDR3 contains 13 residues. Trimming removed 1 base from V and 3 bases from J, with 7 bases in between. The CDR3 DNA is TGTGCCACCAGCAGAGGTGCGGGCTACGAGCAGTACTTC. Encoded protein: CATSRGAGYEQYF. The full variable domain, its missing parts supplied by reference TRBV15 and TRBJ2-7, is DAMVIQNPRYQVTQFGKPVTLSCSQTLNHNVMYWYQQKSSQAPKLLFHYYDKDFNNEADTPDNFQSRRPNTSFCFLDIRSPGLGDTAMYLCATSRGAGYEQYFGPGTRLTVT.

V gene TRBV12-3 or TRBV12-4 combines with J gene TRBJ2-7; 7 bases line up with TRBD1. The CDR3 runs 15 residues. Germline trimming cut 1 base from V and 12 bases from J; bases unmatched to any gene: 15. CDR3 nucleotides: TGTGCCAGCAGTTTAGGAGACAGGGCCCTTGATATAAGGTACTTC. It yields the protein CASSLGDRALDIRYF.

The table lists this clonotype with a few counts. This chain uses TRBV20-1 with TRBJ2-7, with 7 positions matching TRBD2. V was pared by 6 bases and J by 2 bases, with 7 bases of the junction left unmatched. Germline CDR1 reads DFQATT; CDR2 reads SNEGSKA (reference sequence). The CDR3 totals 13 residues. The CDR3 is CSAQSGVTYEQYF. The CDR3 DNA follows: TGCAGTGCCCAAAGCGGGGTTACCTACGAGCAGTACTTC.

This clonotype was detected only a few times. This chain connects TRBV29-1 to TRBJ1-5; D not certain. Germline CDR1 is SQVTM and CDR2 is ANQGSEA. V lost 4 bases and J 5 bases, leaving 9 bases between the germline ends. This CDR3 region has 12 residues. The CDR3 sequence is CSVAEGDQPQHF. CDR3 sequence (DNA): TGCAGCGTTGCAGAAGGAGATCAGCCCCAGCATTTT.

V gene TRBV3-1 combines with J gene TRBJ2-2; D gene ambiguous. This CDR3 has 14 residues. The V gene lost 1 base and the J gene lost 7 bases, with 10 bases spanning the gap. The germline CDR1 and CDR2 sequences are LGHDT and YNNKEL (reference sequence). DNA of the CDR3: TGTGCCAGCAGCCAAGTCTACTTGGACGGGGAGCTGTTTTTT. As protein: CASSQVYLDGELFF.

This chain uses TRBV7-9 with TRBJ2-6, with D uncertain. Germline V gene lookup returns CDR1 SEHNR and CDR2 FQNEAQ (reference sequence). The CDR3 loop spans 16 amino acids. V gave up 4 bases and J gave up 0 bases, with 10 bases separating them. The CDR3 region is CASSSIVSSGANVLTF. CDR3 sequence (DNA): TGTGCCAGCAGCTCCATCGTGTCCTCTGGGGCCAACGTCCTGACTTTC. Using reference TRBV7-9 and TRBJ2-6 for the parts outside the CDR3, the full variable domain is DTGVSQNPRHKITKRGQNVTFRCDPISEHNRLYWYRQTLGQGPEFLTYFQNEAQLEKSRLLSDRFSAERPKGSFSTLEIQRTEQGDSAMYLCASSSIVSSGANVLTFGAGSRLTVL.

This clonotype came up a few times. The chain employs TRBV6-6 and TRBJ1-1, with D tentatively TRBD1 (6 bases). CDR3 size: 11 residues. Germline lookup yields CDR1 MNHNY and CDR2 SVGAGI (reference sequence). Trimming pared 8 bases from V and 7 bases from J, leaving 11 bases between. The CDR3, as DNA: TGTGCCAGCGGGACAAAGGGTGAAGCTTTCTTT. Translation gives CASGTKGEAFF.

This clonotype occurred a few times. This chain joins TRBV5-1 and TRBJ2-2, with no clear D. The V and J ends lost 1 base and 0 bases respectively, with 10 bases between them. CDR1 and CDR2 from the germline V gene are SGHRS and YFSETQ. This CDR3 is 16 amino acids long. The CDR3 loop is CASSLRTAANTGELFF. The CDR3 DNA follows: TGCGCCAGCAGCTTGAGGACGGCAGCGAACACCGGGGAGCTGTTTTTT.

V usage is TRBV29-1 and J usage is TRBJ2-3; the D gene is possibly TRBD1 (5 bases). The CDR3 loop spans 13 amino acids. Germline V lookup: CDR1 SQVTM, CDR2 ANQGSEA. Between the trimmed V and J ends, which lost 7 bases and 2 bases, there was a span of 13 bases. The DNA for the CDR3 is TGCAGCGCCGCCAGGGCTCCCACAGATACGCAGTATTTT. Its translation: CSAARAPTDTQYF.

This clonotype has at least ten counts. The CDR3 coding sequence is TGTGCCAGCAGCCTAAGACAGGGGAACGAGCAGTACTTC. This encodes CASSLRQGNEQYF. The V call is TRBV7-2, the J call TRBJ2-7; 8 positions match TRBD1. Germline V gives CDR1 SGHTA, CDR2 FQGNSA. Trimming took 5 bases from V and 5 from J; bases not matched to a gene: 5. This CDR3 has 13 residues.

This chain links TRBV10-3 with TRBJ2-1, with D possibly being TRBD2 (6 bases). Between the trimmed V and J ends, which lost 4 bases and 11 bases, there was a span of 15 bases. This CDR3 contains 13 residues. Per the germline V gene, CDR1 is ENHRY and CDR2 is SYGVKD. The CDR3 bases are TGTGCCATCAGTGGAGTAACGGGGGTAAAGCAGTTCTTC. As protein: CAISGVTGVKQFF.

The V and J genes are TRBV29-1 and TRBJ1-5; D is perhaps TRBD1 (5 bases). Looked up from germline, CDR1 is SQVTM and CDR2 is ANQGSEA. Trimming shortened V by 3 bases and J by 1 base, and 16 bases separated the two germline ends. This CDR3 spans 16 amino acids. CDR3 in DNA: TGCAGCGTTGACGGTGTAGGGGTAGGAAGCAATCAGCCCCAGCATTTT. It translates to CSVDGVGVGSNQPQHF.

This clonotype was seen only a few times. The V call is TRBV7-6, the J call TRBJ2-1; TRBD1 matches 9 bases. CDR1 is SGHVS and CDR2 is FNYEAQ in the germline V gene. J gave up 15 bases and V 3 bases, and 6 bases lay outside the gene matches. The CDR3 totals 12 residues. The CDR3 DNA sequence: TGTGCCAGCAGCTTCGGGGGACAGGGAATGTTCTTC. Translating gives CASSFGGQGMFF. Filled out from reference TRBV7-6 and TRBJ2-1, the complete variable domain reads GAGVSQSPRYKVTKRGQDVALRCDPISGHVSLYWYRQALGQGPEFLTYFNYEAQQDKSGLPNDRFSAERPEGSISTLTIQRTEQRDSAMYRCASSFGGQGMFFGPGTRLTVL.

This clonotype was picked up a small number of times. Written as DNA, the CDR3 is TGTGCCAGCAGCTTGGGAGGGGGGTCCCCCTCGTACAATGAGCAGTTCTTC. The encoded protein is CASSLGGGSPSYNEQFF. The J gene is TRBJ2-1, the V gene TRBV11-2; possible D gene TRBD2, 7 bases. V lost 3 bases, J lost 4 bases, and 19 bases lay in between. Germline V CDR1 and CDR2: SGHAT, FQNNGV. CDR3 length: 17 residues. Full variable domain (remainder filled in from reference TRBV11-2 and TRBJ2-1): EAGVAQSPRYKIIEKRQSVAFWCNPISGHATLYWYQQILGQGPKLLIQFQNNGVVDDSQLPKDRFSAERLKGVDSTLKIQPAKLEDSAVYLCASSLGGGSPSYNEQFFGPGTRLTVL.

The chain joins TRBV5-1 to TRBJ2-7; possible D gene TRBD2, 6 bases. Germline CDR1 and CDR2: SGHRS and YFSETQ. CDR3 length: 16 residues. V was trimmed by 3 bases and J by 2 bases, leaving 18 bases between them. The chain's CDR3 is CASSSYLSGPTYEQYF. The CDR3 DNA is TGCGCCAGCAGCTCCTACCTGAGCGGGCCGACCTACGAGCAGTACTTC.

This clonotype was observed a handful of times. This chain links TRBV11-2 with TRBJ1-1; the D gene is possibly TRBD1 (5 bases). CDR1 is SGHAT and CDR2 is FQNNGV in the germline V gene. Trimming left V 5 bases short and J 0 bases short, with 10 bases between. This CDR3 spans 14 amino acids. DNA of the CDR3: TGTGCCAGCAGCAAGACAGCCATGAACACTGAAGCTTTCTTT. Its translation: CASSKTAMNTEAFF.

A few counts support this clonotype. In DNA, the CDR3 is TGTGCCAGCAGCTTAGCGGGAGACTGGGAGCTGTTTTTT. It encodes CASSLAGDWELFF. The J gene is TRBJ2-2, the V gene TRBV7-9; TRBD2 might be the D (5 bases). Germline V gives CDR1 SEHNR, CDR2 FQNEAQ (reference sequence). The V and J ends lost 0 bases and 9 bases respectively, with 8 bases between them. CDR3 length equals 13 residues.

V and J are TRBV12-5 and TRBJ2-1; D uncertain. The CDR3 has 11 amino acids. V was cut by 0 bases and J by 10 bases, with 4 bases left in between. Germline CDR1 is LGHNT and CDR2 is FRNRAP. CDR3 region: CASGLVQEQFF. CDR3 coding DNA: TGTGCTAGTGGTTTGGTACAGGAGCAGTTCTTC.

The chain employs TRBV6-1 and TRBJ1-2, with D unresolved. The germline gives CDR1 MNHNS, CDR2 SASEGT. The length of the CDR3 is 13 residues. Deletions cut 2 bases from V and 6 bases from J, with 10 bases between. DNA for the CDR3: TGTGCCAGCAGTGAACAGGTATTCGATGGCTACACCTTC. It encodes CASSEQVFDGYTF.